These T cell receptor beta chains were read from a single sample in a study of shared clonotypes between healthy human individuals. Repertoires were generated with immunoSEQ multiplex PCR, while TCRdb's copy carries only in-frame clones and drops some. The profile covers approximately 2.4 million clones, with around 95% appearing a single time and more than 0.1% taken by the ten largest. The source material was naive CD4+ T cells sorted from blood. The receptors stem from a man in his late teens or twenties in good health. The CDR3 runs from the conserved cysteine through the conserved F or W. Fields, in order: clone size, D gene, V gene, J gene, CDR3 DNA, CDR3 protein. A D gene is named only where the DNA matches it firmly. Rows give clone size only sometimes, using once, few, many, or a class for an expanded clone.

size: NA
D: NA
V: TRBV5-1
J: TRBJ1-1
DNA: TGCGCCAGCAGCACCGACAGCCGTGGGAACACTGAAGCTTTCTTT
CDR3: CASSTDSRGNTEAFF

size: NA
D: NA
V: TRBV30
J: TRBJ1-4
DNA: TGTGCCTGGAGTTCGGGCCCCGTGGATGAAAAACTGTTTTTT
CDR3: CAWSSGPVDEKLFF

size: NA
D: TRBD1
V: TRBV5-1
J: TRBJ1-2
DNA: TGCGCCAGCAGCAAGGGGGACAGCTACTATGGCTACACCTTC
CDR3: CASSKGDSYYGYTF

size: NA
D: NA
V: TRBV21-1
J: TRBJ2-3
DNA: TGTGCCAGCAGTAGGGCAGATACGCAGTATTTT
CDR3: CASSRADTQYF

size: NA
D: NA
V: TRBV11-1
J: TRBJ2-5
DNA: TGTGCCAGCAGCTCTCCTACGGTCATCCAAGAGACCCAGTACTTC
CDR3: CASSSPTVIQETQYF

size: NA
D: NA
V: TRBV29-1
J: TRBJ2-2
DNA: TGCAGCGTCGGGACCACGGGGGAGCTGTTTTTT
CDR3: CSVGTTGELFF

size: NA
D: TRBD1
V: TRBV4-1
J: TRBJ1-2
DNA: TGCGCCAGCAGCCAAGACCGTACCGCAAGGACAGGGGATGGCTACACCTTC
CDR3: CASSQDRTARTGDGYTF

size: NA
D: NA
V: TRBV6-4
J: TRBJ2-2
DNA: TGTGCCAGCAGCCTTGAGGGGCAGGGCAGCGGGGAGCTGTTTTTT
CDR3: CASSLEGQGSGELFF

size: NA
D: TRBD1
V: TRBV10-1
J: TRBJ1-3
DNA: TGCGCCAGCCAGGGGGATGGAAACACCATATATTTT
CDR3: CASQGDGNTIYF

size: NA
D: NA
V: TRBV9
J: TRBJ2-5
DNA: TGTGCCAGCAGCGAGACTGCCCTTTGGGAGACCCAGTACTTC
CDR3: CASSETALWETQYF

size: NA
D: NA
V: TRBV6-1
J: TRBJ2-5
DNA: TGTGCCAGCAGTATTCTCATCGAGACCCAGTACTTC
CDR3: CASSILIETQYF

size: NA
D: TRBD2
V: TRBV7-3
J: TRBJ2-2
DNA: TGTGCCAGCAGACTAGCGGGAGAGAACACCGGGGAGCTGTTTTTT
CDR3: CASRLAGENTGELFF

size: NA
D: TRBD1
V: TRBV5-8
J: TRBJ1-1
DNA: TGTGCCAGCAGTAAAGACAGGGGATCGGCCATCCCCAACACTGAAGCTTTCTTT
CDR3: CASSKDRGSAIPNTEAFF

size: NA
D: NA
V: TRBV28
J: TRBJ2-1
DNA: TGTGCCAGCAGTTACTCGACAGCTTTCGTCTACAATGAGCAGTTCTTC
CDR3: CASSYSTAFVYNEQFF

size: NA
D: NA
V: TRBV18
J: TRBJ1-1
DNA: TGTGCCAGCTCAGTAGGGGGGGCAGACACTGAAGCTTTCTTT
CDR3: CASSVGGADTEAFF

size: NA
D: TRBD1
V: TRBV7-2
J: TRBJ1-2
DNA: TGTGCCAGCAGCAACTTGCCGACAGGGCCCTATGGCTACACCTTC
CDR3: CASSNLPTGPYGYTF

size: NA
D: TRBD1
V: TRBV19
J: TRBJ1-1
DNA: TGTGCCAGTAGTATTAGAGGACAGGATGTCACTGAAGCTTTCTTT
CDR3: CASSIRGQDVTEAFF

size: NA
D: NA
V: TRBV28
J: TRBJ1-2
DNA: TGTGCCAGCAGTCTAAGTTGGGACCTATACTATGGCTACACCTTC
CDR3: CASSLSWDLYYGYTF

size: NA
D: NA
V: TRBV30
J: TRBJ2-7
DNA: TGTGCCTGGAGTGTATTAAGGCTTGTTGGGCTAGGTAACTCCTACGAGCAGTACTTC
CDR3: CAWSVLRLVGLGNSYEQYF

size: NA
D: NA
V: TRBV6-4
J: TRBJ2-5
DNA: TGTGCCAGCAGACCAAGGACAGTAGAAGAGACCCAGTACTTC
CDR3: CASRPRTVEETQYF

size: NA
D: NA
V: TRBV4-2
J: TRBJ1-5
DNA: TGTGCCAGCAGCCAAGATGCGGCGGGCAATCAGCCCCAGCATTTT
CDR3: CASSQDAAGNQPQHF

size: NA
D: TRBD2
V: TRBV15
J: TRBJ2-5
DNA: TGTGCCACCAGCAGAGCCTTAGCGGGGGGACAAGAGACCCAGTACTTC
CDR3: CATSRALAGGQETQYF

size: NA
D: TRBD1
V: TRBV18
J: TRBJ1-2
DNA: TGTGCCAGCTCACCCGCTGAACAGGGGAACTATGGCTACACCTTC
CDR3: CASSPAEQGNYGYTF

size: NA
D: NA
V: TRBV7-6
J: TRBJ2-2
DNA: TGTGCCAGCAGCTTAGTACTGGGGGAGCTGTTTTTT
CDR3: CASSLVLGELFF

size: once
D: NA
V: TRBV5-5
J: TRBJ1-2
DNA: TGTGCCAGCAGCTCGGGAGGGAGGAATGGCTACACCTTC
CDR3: CASSSGGRNGYTF

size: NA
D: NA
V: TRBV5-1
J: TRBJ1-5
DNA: TGCGCCAGCAGCTTGGTAGGCGGTAACAATCAGCCCCAGCATTTT
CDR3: CASSLVGGNNQPQHF

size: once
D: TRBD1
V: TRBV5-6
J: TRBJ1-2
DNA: TGTGCCAGCAGCTTGGTAGACAGGGTTTGGTATGGCTACACCTTC
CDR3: CASSLVDRVWYGYTF

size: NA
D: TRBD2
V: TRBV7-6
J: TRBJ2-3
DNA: TGTGCCAGCAGCGCTGGCTCGGGACTAGCAAGGAATTTT
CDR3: CASSAGSGLARNF